This TCR beta chain was recovered during a study of memory CD4+ T cells and cytomegalovirus serostatus. The CDR3 runs to 14 residues. The germline gives CDR1 SGHNT, CDR2 YYREEE (reference sequence). The germline V and J ends were trimmed by 0 bases and 0 bases, with 6 bases remaining between them. Single viable CD3+CD4+CD8-CD45RO+ cells were sorted as the memory CD4+ T cells. Repertoires were generated with immunoSEQ multiplex PCR, while TCRdb's copy carries only in-frame clones and drops some. The sample has 40,000 to 45,000 clones; 76% are singletons. The V and J genes are TRBV5-4 and TRBJ1-2; D ambiguous. This TCR derives from an adult in good health and CMV-seronegative. Sequencing used memory CD4+ T cells from blood. The CDR3 DNA sequence: TGTGCCAGCAGCTTGGCTGGGGCTAACTATGGCTACACCTTC. Encoded protein: CASSLAGANYGYTF.